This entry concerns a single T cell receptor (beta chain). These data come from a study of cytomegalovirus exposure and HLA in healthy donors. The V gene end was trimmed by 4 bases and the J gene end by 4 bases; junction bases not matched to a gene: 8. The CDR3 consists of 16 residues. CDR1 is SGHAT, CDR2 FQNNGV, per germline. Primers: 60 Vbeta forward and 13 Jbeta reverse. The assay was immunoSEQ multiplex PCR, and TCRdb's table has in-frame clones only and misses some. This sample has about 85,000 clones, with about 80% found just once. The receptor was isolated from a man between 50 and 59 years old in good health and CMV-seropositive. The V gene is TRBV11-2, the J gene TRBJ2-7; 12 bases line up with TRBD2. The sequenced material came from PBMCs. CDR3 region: CASSSQTSGRSYEQYF. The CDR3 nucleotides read TGTGCCAGCAGCTCACAAACTAGCGGGAGGAGTTACGAGCAGTACTTC.